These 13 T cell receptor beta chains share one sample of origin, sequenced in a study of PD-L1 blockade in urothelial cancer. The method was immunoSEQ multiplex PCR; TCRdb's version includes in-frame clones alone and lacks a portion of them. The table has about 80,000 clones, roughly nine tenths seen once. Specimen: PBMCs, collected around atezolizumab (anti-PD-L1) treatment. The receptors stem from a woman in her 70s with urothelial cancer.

This CDR3 reads CASSVGHPGTGELFF. DNA of the CDR3: TGTGCCAGCAGCGTGGGACATCCGGGGACCGGGGAGCTGTTTTTT. This chain joins TRBV9 and TRBJ2-2, with TRBD1 as a possible D gene (6 bases). Trimming cost V 2 bases and J 5 bases, with 13 bases left between them. The CDR3 has 15 amino acids. Germline values: CDR1 SGDLS, CDR2 YYNGEE. The full variable domain, its missing parts supplied by reference TRBV9 and TRBJ2-2, is DSGVTQTPKHLITATGQRVTLRCSPRSGDLSVYWYQQSLDQGLQFLIQYYNGEERAKGNILERFSAQQFPDLHSELNLSSLELGDSALYFCASSVGHPGTGELFFGEGSRLTVL.

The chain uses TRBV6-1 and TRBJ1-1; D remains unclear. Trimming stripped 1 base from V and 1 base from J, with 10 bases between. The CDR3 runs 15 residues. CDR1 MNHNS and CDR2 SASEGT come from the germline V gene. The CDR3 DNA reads TGTGCCAGCAGTGAAGTAGGAGGAGGGAACACTGAAGCTTTCTTT. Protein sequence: CASSEVGGGNTEAFF.

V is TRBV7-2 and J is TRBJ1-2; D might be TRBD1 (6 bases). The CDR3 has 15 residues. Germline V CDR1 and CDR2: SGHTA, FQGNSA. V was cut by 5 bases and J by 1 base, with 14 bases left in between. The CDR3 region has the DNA TGTGCCAGCAGCCGAGGGGGAATTATTAACTATGGCTACACCTTC. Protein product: CASSRGGIINYGYTF.

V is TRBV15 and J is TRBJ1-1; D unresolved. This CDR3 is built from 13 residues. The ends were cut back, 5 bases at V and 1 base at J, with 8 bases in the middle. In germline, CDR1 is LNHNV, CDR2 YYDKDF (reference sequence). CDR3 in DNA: TGTGCCACCAGCCATACAGAGAACACTGAAGCTTTCTTT. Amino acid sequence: CATSHTENTEAFF. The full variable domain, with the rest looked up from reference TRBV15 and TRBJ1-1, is DAMVIQNPRYQVTQFGKPVTLSCSQTLNHNVMYWYQQKSSQAPKLLFHYYDKDFNNEADTPDNFQSRRPNTSFCFLDIRSPGLGDTAMYLCATSHTENTEAFFGQGTRLTVV.

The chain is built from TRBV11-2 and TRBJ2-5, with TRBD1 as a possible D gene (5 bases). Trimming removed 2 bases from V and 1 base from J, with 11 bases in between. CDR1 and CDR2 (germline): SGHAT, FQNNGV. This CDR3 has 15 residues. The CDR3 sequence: CASSLQPGPQETQYF. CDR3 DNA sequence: TGTGCCAGCAGCTTACAGCCAGGGCCCCAAGAGACCCAGTACTTC.

In DNA, the CDR3 is TGCGCCAGCAGCGTAGCCGGGACAGGTCCCTACGAGCAGTACTTC. Its translation: CASSVAGTGPYEQYF. The rearrangement uses TRBV5-1 and TRBJ2-7; 8 bases agree with TRBD1. From germline, CDR1 is SGHRS and CDR2 YFSETQ. The CDR3 sequence is 15 residues long. The J segment lost 2 bases and the V segment lost 4 bases, leaving 8 bases of the junction unmatched.

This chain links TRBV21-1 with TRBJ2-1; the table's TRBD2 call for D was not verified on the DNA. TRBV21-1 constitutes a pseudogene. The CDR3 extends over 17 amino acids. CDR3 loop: CASIFLAGDGLFNEQFF. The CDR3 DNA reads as TGTGCCAGCATTTTTCTAGCGGGAGATGGGTTGTTCAATGAGCAGTTCTTC.

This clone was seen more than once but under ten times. Here the CDR3 DNA reads TGCGCCAGCAGCCGCGGGACGGCGAGCTCCTATAATTCACCCCTCCACTTT. It encodes CASSRGTASSYNSPLHF. The chain carries TRBV4-1 and TRBJ1-6, with D possibly TRBD1 on 5 matching bases. The CDR3 length is 17 residues. Per the germline V gene, CDR1 is MGHRA and CDR2 is YSYEKL. V lost 4 bases, J lost 0 bases, and 13 bases lay in between.

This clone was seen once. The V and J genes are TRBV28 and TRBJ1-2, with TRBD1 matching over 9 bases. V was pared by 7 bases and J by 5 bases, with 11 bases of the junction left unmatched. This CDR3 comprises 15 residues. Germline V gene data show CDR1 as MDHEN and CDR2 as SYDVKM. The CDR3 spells CASIPGQGPGYGYTF. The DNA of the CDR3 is TGTGCCAGCATTCCGGGACAGGGACCCGGATATGGCTACACCTTC.

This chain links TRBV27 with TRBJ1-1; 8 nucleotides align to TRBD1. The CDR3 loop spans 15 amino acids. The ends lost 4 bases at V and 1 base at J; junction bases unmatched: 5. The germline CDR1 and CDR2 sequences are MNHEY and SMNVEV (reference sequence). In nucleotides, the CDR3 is TGTGCCAGCAGTTCCGACACAGGGGGGAACACTGAAGCTTTCTTT. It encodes CASSSDTGGNTEAFF.

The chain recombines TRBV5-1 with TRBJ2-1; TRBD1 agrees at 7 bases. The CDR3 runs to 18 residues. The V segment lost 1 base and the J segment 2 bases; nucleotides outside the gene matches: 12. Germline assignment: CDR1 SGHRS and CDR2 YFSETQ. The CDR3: CASSLRSSIGGPYNEQFF. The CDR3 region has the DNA TGCGCCAGCAGCTTGAGAAGTTCAATAGGGGGCCCCTACAATGAGCAGTTCTTC.

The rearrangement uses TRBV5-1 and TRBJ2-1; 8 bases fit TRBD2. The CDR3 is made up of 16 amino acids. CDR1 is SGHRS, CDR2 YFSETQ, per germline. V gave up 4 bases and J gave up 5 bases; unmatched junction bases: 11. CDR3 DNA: TGCGCCAGCAGCCGGCGAGGGAGCGGGGGCCACAATGAGCAGTTCTTC. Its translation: CASSRRGSGGHNEQFF.

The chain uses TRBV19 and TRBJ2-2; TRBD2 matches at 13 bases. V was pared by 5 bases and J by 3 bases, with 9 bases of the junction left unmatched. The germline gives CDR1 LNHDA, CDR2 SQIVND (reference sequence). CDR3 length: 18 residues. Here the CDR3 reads CASSGATSGGAHTGELFF. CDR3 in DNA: TGTGCCAGTAGTGGCGCAACTAGCGGGGGGGCTCACACCGGGGAGCTGTTTTTT. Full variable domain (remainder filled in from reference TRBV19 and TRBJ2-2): DGGITQSPKYLFRKEGQNVTLSCEQNLNHDAMYWYRQDPGQGLRLIYYSQIVNDFQKGDIAEGYSVSREKKESFPLTVTSAQKNPTAFYLCASSGATSGGAHTGELFFGEGSRLTVL.